Described below is a single T cell receptor (beta chain) sequence and its context. The antigen remains undetermined. These data belong to a study of cytomegalovirus exposure and HLA in healthy donors. Overall study: The Caucasian-associated ancestry cluster contained approximately 81% of the roughly 390 genotyped donors. Study-wide results and limits: From TCR beta sequences, most subjects' HLA-A and HLA-B alleles were reportedly predicted accurately. At a 0.05 false discovery rate, a later analysis found some 17,000 TCR beta sequences to be associated with HLA alleles. Most observed TCR sequences were rare, whereas some public TCRs were detected in many donors.

The germline V gene encodes CDR1 MDHEN and CDR2 SYDVKM. Trimming cost V 5 bases and J 6 bases; bases outside gene matches: 10. The CDR3 covers 15 residues. The PCR used 60 Vbeta and 13 Jbeta primers. Sequencing was performed with immunoSEQ multiplex PCR; in TCRdb, only in-frame clones are kept and a portion is missing. The profile shows about 160,000 clones, roughly 82% of them singletons. This TCR was recovered from a girl between 10 and 17 years old in good health and CMV-seropositive. The sequenced sample was PBMCs. The rearrangement links TRBV28 to TRBJ1-5; 7 positions agree with TRBD1. CDR3 residues: CASSKLRQGGQPQHF. CDR3 coding DNA: TGTGCCAGCAGTAAACTTAGACAGGGAGGTCAGCCCCAGCATTTT.